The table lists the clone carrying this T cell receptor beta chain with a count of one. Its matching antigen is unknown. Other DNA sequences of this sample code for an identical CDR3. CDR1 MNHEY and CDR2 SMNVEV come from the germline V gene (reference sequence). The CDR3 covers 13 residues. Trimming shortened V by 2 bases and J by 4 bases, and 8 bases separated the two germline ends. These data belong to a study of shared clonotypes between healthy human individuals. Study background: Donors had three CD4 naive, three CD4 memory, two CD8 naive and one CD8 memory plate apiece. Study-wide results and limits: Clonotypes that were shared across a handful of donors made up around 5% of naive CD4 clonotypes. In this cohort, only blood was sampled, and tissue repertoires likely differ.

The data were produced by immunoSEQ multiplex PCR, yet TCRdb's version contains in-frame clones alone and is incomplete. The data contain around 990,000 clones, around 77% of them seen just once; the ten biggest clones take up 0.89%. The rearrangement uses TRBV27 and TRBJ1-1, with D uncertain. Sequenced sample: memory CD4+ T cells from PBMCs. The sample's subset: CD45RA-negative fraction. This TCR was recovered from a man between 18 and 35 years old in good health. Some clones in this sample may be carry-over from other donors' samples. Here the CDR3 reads CASSLSRGTEAFF. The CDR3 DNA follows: TGTGCCAGCAGTTTAAGTCGGGGCACTGAAGCTTTCTTT.